This T cell receptor (beta chain) was recorded in a study of blood T cell repertoires in COVID-19. Study overall: Collection of acute and convalescent COVID-19 samples took place in the United States, Italy and Spain.

With 0 bases removed from V and 3 bases from J, the gap between germline ends came to 9 bases. The germline gives CDR1 MGHRA, CDR2 YSYEKL. The CDR3 totals 14 residues. Assignment of participants to cohorts was predicated upon participant-reported clinical history. Before being deemed recovered, Cohort 3 donors had two negative PCRs, clearance, or symptom resolution. Original processing methods: Nucleated cell counts were estimated from reference gene primer amplification. The method was immunoSEQ multiplex PCR; TCRdb's version includes in-frame clones alone and lacks a portion of them. Clone size and the V and J calls come from that table; the DNA yielded D and trimming. This table has some 320,000 clones, roughly 86% appearing once. This clone was recorded once.

The TCR was taken from a woman younger than 45 who had recovered from COVID-19. The V call is TRBV4-1, the J call TRBJ2-7; D unresolved. Sequenced material: PBMCs or T cells enriched from blood (not recorded which). As DNA, the CDR3 is TGCGCCAGCAGCCAAGACCCAGGCCTCTACGAGCAGTACTTC. Translating gives CASSQDPGLYEQYF.